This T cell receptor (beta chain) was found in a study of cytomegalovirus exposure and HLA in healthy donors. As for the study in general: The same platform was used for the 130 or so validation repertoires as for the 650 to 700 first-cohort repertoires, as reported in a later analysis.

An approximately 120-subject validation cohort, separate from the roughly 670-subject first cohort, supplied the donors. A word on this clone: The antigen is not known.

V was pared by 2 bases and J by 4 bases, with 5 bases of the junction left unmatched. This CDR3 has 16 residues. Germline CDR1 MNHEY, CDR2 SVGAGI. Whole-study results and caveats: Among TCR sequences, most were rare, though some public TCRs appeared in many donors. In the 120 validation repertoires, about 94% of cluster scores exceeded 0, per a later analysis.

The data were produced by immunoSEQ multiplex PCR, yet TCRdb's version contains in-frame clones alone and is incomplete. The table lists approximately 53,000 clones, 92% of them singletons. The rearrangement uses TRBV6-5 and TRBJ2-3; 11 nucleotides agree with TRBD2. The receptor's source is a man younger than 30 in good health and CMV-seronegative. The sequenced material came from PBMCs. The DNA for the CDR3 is TGTGCCAGCAGTTACATGGCTAGCGGGAGGCCAGATACGCAGTATTTT. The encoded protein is CASSYMASGRPDTQYF.